The 11 T cell receptor beta chains reported below all come from one sample, sequenced in a study of blood T cell repertoires in COVID-19. Only in-frame clones appear in the TCRdb table, and some are missing; sequencing was by immunoSEQ multiplex PCR. The sample lists about 330,000 clones; 87% were seen once. The source material was peripheral blood. All receptors derive from a young man with COVID-19, enrolled during active disease.

This chain connects TRBV2 to TRBJ1-2; D is ambiguous. The CDR3 contains 14 residues. Trimming shortened V by 4 bases and J by 3 bases, and 12 bases separated the two germline ends. Germline V gene lookup returns CDR1 SNHLY and CDR2 FYNNEI. The CDR3 here is CASSASGYHYGYTF. Here the CDR3 DNA reads TGTGCCAGCAGTGCCTCCGGTTACCACTATGGCTACACCTTC.

CDR3 in amino acids: CASSYRGGGGTEAFF. The CDR3 DNA follows: TGCGCCAGCAGCTACAGGGGTGGGGGTGGTACTGAAGCTTTCTTT. The chain uses TRBV5-1 and TRBJ1-1; 7 bases match TRBD1. Germline CDR1 SGHRS, CDR2 YFSETQ. This CDR3 spans 15 amino acids. V trimming: 3 bases; J trimming: 5 bases; junction bases outside the gene matches: 10.

The V gene is TRBV11-3, the J gene TRBJ2-1; 12 nucleotides line up with TRBD2. V lost 4 bases, J lost 6 bases, and 4 bases stayed unmatched. This CDR3 region has 15 residues. CDR1 SGHNT and CDR2 YENEEA come from the germline V gene. CDR3 amino acids: CASSSLAGGLNEQFF. In DNA, the CDR3 is TGTGCCAGCAGCTCCCTAGCGGGGGGGCTCAATGAGCAGTTCTTC.

This clone was detected a few times. The chain employs TRBV2 and TRBJ2-7, with 8 bases lining up with TRBD1. V was clipped by 7 bases and J by 0 bases; unmatched bases: 2. CDR1 and CDR2 from the germline V gene are SNHLY and FYNNEI. The CDR3 runs 13 residues. The CDR3 reads CASKDRVSYEQYF. DNA of the CDR3: TGTGCCAGCAAGGACAGGGTCTCCTACGAGCAGTACTTC. Combining the CDR3 with reference TRBV2 and TRBJ2-7 gives the whole variable domain EPEVTQTPSHQVTQMGQEVILRCVPISNHLYFYWYRQILGQKVEFLVSFYNNEISEKSEIFDDQFSVERPDGSNFTLKIRSTKLEDSAMYFCASKDRVSYEQYFGPGTRLTVT.

The V gene is TRBV7-2, the J gene TRBJ2-2; a weak D match, TRBD1 (6 bases). Germline V gene sequence: CDR1 SGHTA, CDR2 FQGNSA. The CDR3 is 15 amino acids. The V end lost 4 bases, the J end lost 7 bases, and 16 bases lay between the germline ends. The CDR3 here is CASSSQYRVIGELFF. The DNA of the CDR3 is TGTGCCAGCAGCTCCCAATACAGGGTAATCGGGGAGCTGTTTTTT.

The gene calls are TRBV2 and TRBJ2-3, with 14 bases identical to TRBD2. Trimming at V came to 3 bases and at J to 6 bases, leaving 5 bases not matched to a gene. The CDR3 runs 16 residues. The germline CDR1 and CDR2 sequences are SNHLY and FYNNEI. The DNA for the CDR3 is TGTGCCAGCAGTGAGCCGGGACTAGCGGGAGCGGATACGCAGTATTTT. Its translation: CASSEPGLAGADTQYF.

The chain joins TRBV19 to TRBJ2-3; D may be TRBD1 (6 bases). CDR1 is LNHDA, CDR2 SQIVND, per germline (reference sequence). CDR3 size: 15 residues. Deletions cut 7 bases from V and 0 bases from J, with 14 bases between. CDR3 DNA: TGTGCCAGTATGACCGGGACACGAAGCACAGATACGCAGTATTTT. Its translation: CASMTGTRSTDTQYF.

The chain joins TRBV27 to TRBJ2-7, with 7 bases lining up with TRBD1. The CDR3 runs to 14 residues. Trimming took 4 bases from V and 2 from J; bases not matched to a gene: 5. The germline V gene has CDR1 MNHEY and CDR2 SMNVEV (reference sequence). This chain's CDR3 is CASSSRQGPYEQYF. The CDR3 DNA follows: TGTGCCAGCAGTTCAAGACAGGGACCCTACGAGCAGTACTTC.

The chain recombines TRBV24-1 with TRBJ1-2; 9 bases are a match to TRBD1. The CDR3 extends over 15 amino acids. Unmatched junction bases numbered 8, after V lost 5 bases and J lost 5 bases. Germline V CDR1 and CDR2: KGHDR, SFDVKD. In DNA form, the CDR3 reads TGTGCCACCAGTGCCCCCGGACAGGGGATATATGGCTACACCTTC. Translation: CATSAPGQGIYGYTF.

The genes are TRBV6-5 and TRBJ1-2; weak D call: TRBD1 (5 bases). The CDR3 consists of 12 residues. The V end lost 6 bases, the J end lost 3 bases, and 8 bases lay between the germline ends. Germline V lookup: CDR1 MNHEY, CDR2 SVGAGI. The CDR3 DNA follows: TGTGCCAGCAGGACAGAAGACTATGGCTACACCTTC. Protein product: CASRTEDYGYTF.

The gene calls are TRBV7-6 and TRBJ1-1, with 10 positions matching TRBD1. Germline CDR1 SGHVS, CDR2 FNYEAQ. CDR3 length: 15 amino acids. Trimming took 6 bases from V and 3 from J; bases not matched to a gene: 7. The CDR3 reads CASRLTGGGDTEAFF. CDR3 nucleotides: TGTGCCAGCAGACTGACAGGGGGCGGAGACACTGAAGCTTTCTTT.